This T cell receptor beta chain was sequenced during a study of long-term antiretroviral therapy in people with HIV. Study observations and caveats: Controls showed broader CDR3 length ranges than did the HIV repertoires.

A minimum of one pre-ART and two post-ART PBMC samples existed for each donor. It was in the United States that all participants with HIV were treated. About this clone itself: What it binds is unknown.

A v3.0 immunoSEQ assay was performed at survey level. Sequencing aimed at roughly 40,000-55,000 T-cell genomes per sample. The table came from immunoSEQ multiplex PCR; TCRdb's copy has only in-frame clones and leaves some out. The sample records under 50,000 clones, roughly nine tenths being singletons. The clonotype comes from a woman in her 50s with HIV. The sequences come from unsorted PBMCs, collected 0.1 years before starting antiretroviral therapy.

The CDR3, as DNA: TGTGCCAGCAGCTTGGCCCCAGGCGAGGCACGCAATCAGCCCCAGCATTTT. Translation gives CASSLAPGEARNQPQHF. The genes are TRBV5-5 and TRBJ1-5, with D unresolved. CDR3 length equals 17 residues. Trimming took 0 bases from V and 2 from J, leaving 15 bases between them. The germline gives CDR1 SGHKS, CDR2 YYEKEE (reference sequence).